Shown below are 3 T cell receptor beta chains from a single sample sequenced in a study of T cell responses to AZD1222 COVID-19 vaccine. The method was immunoSEQ multiplex PCR; TCRdb's version includes in-frame clones alone and lacks a portion of them. The profile shows approximately 190,000 clones, roughly 92% of them singletons. The sample here was peripheral blood, taken 28 days after the second AZD1222 dose. These receptors came from an adult who received the AZD1222 COVID-19 vaccine.

V and J are TRBV7-7 and TRBJ2-5, with D possibly being TRBD1 or TRBD2 (6 bases each). The CDR3 is made up of 16 amino acids. The V end was cut by 4 bases, the J end by 0 bases, with 15 bases between. From germline, CDR1 is SSHAT and CDR2 FNYEAQ (reference sequence). As DNA, the CDR3 is TGTGCCAGCAGCTCGAGGGGGGCGGGGAACCAAGAGACCCAGTACTTC. Translated: CASSSRGAGNQETQYF.

This chain joins TRBV14 and TRBJ1-2; TRBD1 agrees at 9 bases. CDR3 length: 14 residues. The V and J ends lost 4 bases and 6 bases, in that order; junction bases with no gene match: 6. Per the germline V gene, CDR1 is SGHDN and CDR2 is FVKESK. This chain's CDR3 is CASSRWTGDNGYTF. CDR3 in DNA: TGTGCCAGCAGCCGCTGGACAGGGGATAATGGCTACACCTTC.

The gene calls are TRBV6-5 and TRBJ2-1; 8 bases are shared with TRBD1. The CDR3 has 16 residues. The V gene's germline CDR1 is MNHEY and CDR2 SVGAGI. The trim removed 0 bases at V and 5 bases at J, leaving 6 bases unmatched. CDR3 sequence (DNA): TGTGCCAGCAGTTACTCTCCAGGGGGCTTGGACAATGAGCAGTTCTTC. Residues: CASSYSPGGLDNEQFF.